Listed below are T cell receptor beta chains from one sample, sequenced in a study of post-analysis software for immune sequencing data. MiXCR, run by TCRdb on the PCR reads, gives a single entry per CDR3 protein. Among around 400,000 distinct CDR3 sequences, roughly 36% were seen once, and the ten largest hold about an eighth. The specimen was blood. These TCRs come from a girl aged 10 to 17 with multiple sclerosis. Both conserved end residues are part of each CDR3. D genes are given only for firm matches. Clone sizes are given selectively: once, few, many, or a class where the clone is expanded.

CDR3 protein,CDR3 DNA,V gene,D gene,J gene,CDR3 length,clone size
CSARDFYRVLNTEAFF,TGCAGTGCTAGAGACTTCTACAGGGTACTGAACACTGAAGCTTTCTTT,TRBV20-1,.,TRBJ1-1,16,.
CASSPGGTSGGASTDTQYF,TGTGCCAGCAGCCCCGGGGGGACTAGCGGGGGGGCTAGCACAGATACGCAGTATTTT,TRBV3-1,TRBD2,TRBJ2-3,19,.
CASSFTTSGVYEQYF,TGTGCCAGCAGTTTTACGACTAGCGGGGTCTACGAGCAGTACTTC,TRBV7-2,TRBD2,TRBJ2-7,15,.
CATSDLGDSKYNEQFF,TGTGCCACCAGTGATTTAGGGGACAGTAAATACAATGAGCAGTTCTTC,TRBV24-1,TRBD1,TRBJ2-1,16,few
CASTGWDSAPYGYTF,TGTGCCAGCACCGGCTGGGACTCAGCCCCCTATGGCTACACCTTC,TRBV7-9,.,TRBJ1-2,15,.
CASSYSGLGADTQYF,TGTGCCAGCAGTTACTCAGGGTTGGGGGCAGATACGCAGTATTTT,TRBV6-5,.,TRBJ2-3,15,few
CASSPTGNGYTF,TGTGCCAGCAGTCCGACAGGGAATGGCTACACCTTC,TRBV4-2,TRBD1,TRBJ1-2,12,few
CASKGGSSYEQYF,TGTGCCAGCAAGGGAGGCAGCTCCTACGAGCAGTACTTC,TRBV12-3/TRBV12-4,.,TRBJ2-7,13,.
CASSEQGGDEKLFF,TGCGCCAGCAGCGAACAGGGAGGGGACGAAAAACTGTTTTTT,TRBV5-1,.,TRBJ1-4,14,.
CASSRPKGLAEGTQYF,TGTGCCAGCAGTCGACCGAAGGGACTAGCGGAGGGGACCCAGTACTTC,TRBV12-3/TRBV12-4,TRBD2,TRBJ2-5,16,few
CASSLRGGDLLTQFF,TGCGCCAGCAGCTTGAGGGGGGGGGATCTTCTTACGCAGTTCTTC,TRBV5-1,.,TRBJ2-1,15,few
CSARDRPARETQYF,TGCAGTGCTAGAGATCGGCCGGCGAGAGAGACCCAGTACTTC,TRBV20-1,.,TRBJ2-5,14,.
CASSFDRAHEQYF,TGTGCCAGCAGCTTCGACAGGGCCCACGAGCAGTACTTC,TRBV28,TRBD1,TRBJ2-7,13,.
CASSYYPLGDEQYF,TGTGCCAGCAGTTACTACCCTCTAGGAGACGAGCAGTACTTC,TRBV6-5,.,TRBJ2-7,14,few
CASSLGSSGSYNEQFF,TGCGCCAGCAGCTTGGGATCTAGCGGGTCCTACAATGAGCAGTTCTTC,TRBV5-1,TRBD2,TRBJ2-1,16,.
CASSVAGANYGYTF,TGTGCCAGCAGCGTAGCGGGAGCTAACTATGGCTACACCTTC,TRBV9,.,TRBJ1-2,14,few
CSPKKATNTGELFF,TGCAGTCCCAAGAAGGCCACAAACACCGGGGAGCTGTTTTTT,TRBV20-1,.,TRBJ2-2,14,few
CASSRMGGSTDTQYF,TGCGCCAGCAGCAGGATGGGGGGCAGCACAGATACGCAGTATTTT,TRBV5-1,.,TRBJ2-3,15,.
CSGGRGRGDTQYF,TGCAGCGGAGGTCGTGGGCGAGGAGATACGCAGTATTTT,TRBV29-1,.,TRBJ2-3,13,.
CASSLEGSPTDTQYF,TGTGCCAGCAGCTTGGAAGGGTCCCCCACAGATACGCAGTATTTT,TRBV5-6,.,TRBJ2-3,15,.
CASSQVGDRGEQYF,TGTGCCAGCAGCCAAGTTGGGGACAGGGGGGAGCAGTACTTC,TRBV3-1,TRBD1,TRBJ2-7,14,few
CASSLMEPKARGTQFF,TGTGCCAGCAGCTTAATGGAACCTAAGGCTAGAGGGACCCAGTTCTTC,TRBV7-2,.,TRBJ2-1,16,.
CASSLVGGSNTGELFF,TGTGCCAGCAGCTTAGTCGGGGGATCGAACACCGGGGAGCTGTTTTTT,TRBV7-2,.,TRBJ2-2,16,.
CASRDSDRGSEAFF,TGTGCCAGTCGAGACTCGGACAGGGGCTCTGAAGCTTTCTTT,TRBV3-1,TRBD1,TRBJ1-1,14,.
CSVEQGRTDTQYF,TGCAGCGTTGAACAGGGACGGACAGATACGCAGTATTTT,TRBV29-1,.,TRBJ2-3,13,.
CSARDTRQGMPDTQYF,TGCAGTGCTAGAGATACGCGGCAGGGAATGCCAGATACGCAGTATTTT,TRBV20-1,.,TRBJ2-3,16,.
CASSLAGGNFDEQFF,TGTGCCAGCAGCTTAGCCGGGGGTAATTTCGATGAGCAGTTCTTC,TRBV7-9,.,TRBJ2-1,15,.
CASSLDKLAESSYNEQFF,TGTGCCAGCAGTTTGGATAAGCTAGCGGAAAGCTCCTACAATGAGCAGTTCTTC,TRBV28,TRBD2,TRBJ2-1,18,.
CSARDSRAPNYGYTF,TGCAGTGCTAGAGATTCAAGGGCTCCTAACTATGGCTACACCTTC,TRBV20-1,.,TRBJ1-2,15,.
CASSPRGLAGGGTDTQYF,TGTGCCAGCAGTCCCCGTGGACTAGCGGGGGGTGGCACAGATACGCAGTATTTT,TRBV12-3/TRBV12-4,TRBD2,TRBJ2-3,18,few
CASSLAYVPEETRYF,TGTGCCAGCAGCCTAGCTTACGTCCCCGAGGAGACCCGGTACTTC,TRBV7-9,.,TRBJ2-5,15,.
CASFPRQGRDTEAFF,TGTGCCAGTTTCCCTCGGCAGGGAAGAGACACTGAAGCTTTCTTT,TRBV12-3/TRBV12-4,.,TRBJ1-1,15,.
CASSFGTVETQYF,TGTGCCAGCAGCTTCGGGACTGTAGAGACCCAGTACTTC,TRBV7-2,.,TRBJ2-5,13,.
CASSPSTGVLGANVLTF,TGTGCCAGCTCACCATCGACAGGGGTGTTGGGGGCCAACGTCCTGACTTTC,TRBV18,TRBD1,TRBJ2-6,17,.
CASSLVAAGGGYEQYF,TGTGCCAGCAGCTTAGTGGCGGCGGGTGGAGGCTACGAGCAGTACTTC,TRBV7-2,.,TRBJ2-7,16,.
CATLSRVEGYTF,TGTGCCACCCTAAGCAGGGTGGAGGGCTACACCTTC,TRBV7-2,.,TRBJ1-2,12,few
CASSLWAGGQNGYTF,TGTGCCAGCAGTTTATGGGCCGGAGGCCAAAATGGCTACACCTTC,TRBV28,.,TRBJ1-2,15,.
CASSTNPGSRAEAFF,TGCGCCAGCAGCACGAATCCAGGGTCGAGGGCTGAAGCTTTCTTT,TRBV5-1,.,TRBJ1-1,15,.
CASSQGLDEQFF,TGTGCCAGCAGCCAAGGATTGGATGAGCAGTTCTTC,TRBV4-2,.,TRBJ2-1,12,few
CASSYSRQGPMEVEQYF,TGTGCCAGCAGTTACTCGCGGCAGGGCCCTATGGAGGTCGAGCAGTACTTC,TRBV6-6,.,TRBJ2-7,17,few
CASSLGGTVNTEAFF,TGTGCCAGCAGCTTAGGGGGGACGGTGAACACTGAAGCTTTCTTT,TRBV7-9,.,TRBJ1-1,15,few
CASSLAQREQFF,TGCGCCAGCAGCTTGGCGCAACGGGAGCAGTTCTTC,TRBV5-1,.,TRBJ2-1,12,few
CASSLASTGGGQEQYF,TGTGCCAGCAGCTTGGCGTCGACAGGGGGTGGGCAAGAGCAGTACTTC,TRBV7-2,TRBD1,TRBJ2-7,16,once
CTSSPSTGTAGELFF,TGCACCAGCAGCCCTTCGACAGGGACCGCCGGGGAGCTGTTTTTT,TRBV5-1,TRBD1,TRBJ2-2,15,.
CASSQASGLLAGRLNEQFF,TGCGCCAGCAGCCAAGCGTCGGGGCTCCTTGCCGGCCGACTCAATGAGCAGTTCTTC,TRBV4-1,.,TRBJ2-1,19,.
CSASVDSGNNEQFF,TGCAGTGCTAGTGTAGATTCGGGCAACAATGAGCAGTTCTTC,TRBV20-1,.,TRBJ2-1,14,.
CASSQVRVSGMRTRSYNEQFF,TGCGCCAGCAGCCAAGTACGGGTATCGGGCATGCGTACCCGGTCCTACAATGAGCAGTTCTTC,TRBV4-1,.,TRBJ2-1,21,few
CASSPPVGGGDTQYF,TGTGCCAGCAGCCCCCCGGTGGGGGGGGGAGATACGCAGTATTTT,TRBV3-1,TRBD2,TRBJ2-3,15,few
CASRRTGRTYEQYF,TGTGCCAGCAGAAGGACAGGGAGAACCTACGAGCAGTACTTC,TRBV6-2/TRBV6-3,TRBD1,TRBJ2-7,14,few
CASSLGQDFYEQYF,TGCGCCAGCAGCTTGGGACAGGACTTCTACGAGCAGTACTTC,TRBV5-1,.,TRBJ2-7,14,.
CASRGLAVYQETQYF,TGTGCCAGCAGGGGACTAGCGGTGTACCAAGAGACCCAGTACTTC,TRBV6-6,TRBD2,TRBJ2-5,15,.